This is a list of T cell receptor beta chains from one sample in a study of cytomegalovirus exposure and HLA in healthy donors. Some clones are missing from TCRdb's copy, which holds only in-frame ones; the method was immunoSEQ multiplex PCR. The sample yields around 140,000 clones, approximately 82% seen once. Input material: PBMCs. These receptors came from an older woman in good health and CMV-seropositive. Each CDR3 is given with its conserved first and last residue. The order of the fields is V gene, J gene, clone size, D gene, CDR3 protein, CDR3 DNA. A D gene is named only where the DNA matches it firmly. Clone size, where shown, is once, few, many, or a class for clones that have expanded.

TRBV23-1	TRBJ1-1	.	TRBD1	CASSHDTRQGPPEAFF	TGCGCCAGCAGTCATGACACCAGACAGGGTCCCCCTGAAGCTTTCTTT
TRBV7-6	TRBJ2-7	few	TRBD2	CASSRTSGIAEQYF	TGTGCCAGCAGCCGGACTAGCGGGATCGCCGAGCAGTACTTC
TRBV6-6	TRBJ2-7	.	TRBD2	CATSKAGGPYEQYF	TGTGCCACCTCGAAGGCGGGAGGGCCGTACGAGCAGTACTTC
TRBV5-6	TRBJ2-1	few	TRBD1	CASSGTGRTNEQFF	TGTGCCAGCAGCGGGACAGGGCGGACGAATGAGCAGTTCTTC
TRBV9	TRBJ2-7	.	TRBD1	CASSPSPGQGYEQYF	TGTGCCAGCAGCCCCTCCCCGGGACAGGGCTACGAGCAGTACTTC
TRBV5-1	TRBJ1-1	.	TRBD1	CASSTRQGRVDTEAFF	TGCGCCAGCAGCACGAGACAGGGCCGGGTGGACACTGAAGCTTTCTTT
TRBV29-1	TRBJ2-7	once	.	CSAQQSYEQYF	TGCAGCGCCCAACAGAGCTACGAGCAGTACTTC
TRBV28	TRBJ2-1	.	TRBD2	CASSFPIAGNEQFF	TGTGCCAGCAGTTTCCCAATAGCGGGCAATGAGCAGTTCTTC
TRBV10-3	TRBJ2-3	.	.	CATDGAGNTQYF	TGTGCCACCGACGGTGCAGGGAATACGCAGTATTTT
TRBV27	TRBJ1-5	.	.	CASSLVWDRGGQPQHF	TGTGCCAGCAGTTTAGTGTGGGATCGGGGAGGTCAGCCCCAGCATTTT
TRBV7-9	TRBJ2-7	.	TRBD2	CASKAGEGYEQYF	TGTGCCAGCAAGGCGGGAGAGGGATACGAGCAGTACTTC
TRBV4-2	TRBJ2-1	.	TRBD1	CASSRVRDRYNEQFF	TGTGCCAGCAGCCGAGTTCGGGACAGATACAATGAGCAGTTCTTC
TRBV6-5	TRBJ2-7	.	.	CASSREVTSYEQYF	TGTGCCAGCAGTCGGGAAGTTACTTCCTACGAGCAGTACTTC
TRBV10-3	TRBJ2-1	.	.	CAISVGVGGRYNEQFF	TGTGCCATCAGTGTGGGTGTGGGAGGCCGCTACAATGAGCAGTTCTTC
TRBV7-9	TRBJ2-5	.	TRBD2	CASSLTSVGSGRAGETQYF	TGTGCCAGCAGCTTAACTAGTGTGGGTAGCGGGAGGGCCGGAGAGACCCAGTACTTC
TRBV27	TRBJ2-5	once	.	CASSSTPGVRQETQYF	TGTGCCAGCAGTTCAACCCCAGGGGTCCGGCAAGAGACCCAGTACTTC
TRBV23-1	TRBJ2-7	.	TRBD1	CASSPRRDRPYEQYF	TGCGCCAGCAGTCCCCGCCGGGACAGGCCCTACGAGCAGTACTTC
TRBV19	TRBJ1-4	few	.	CASLGGVEKLFF	TGTGCCAGCCTAGGGGGTGTCGAAAAACTGTTTTTT
TRBV27	TRBJ2-1	.	TRBD2	CASSFGGRTFNEQFF	TGTGCCAGCAGTTTCGGGGGGAGAACCTTTAATGAGCAGTTCTTC
TRBV6-5	TRBJ2-1	.	.	CASRGGNEQFF	TGTGCCAGCAGGGGGGGCAATGAGCAGTTCTTC
TRBV30	TRBJ1-2	.	TRBD1	CACPPTGVGGGYTF	TGTGCCTGCCCCCCGACAGGGGTTGGGGGTGGCTACACCTTC
TRBV7-2	TRBJ2-7	once	TRBD1	CASSFRGQGPFEQYF	TGTGCCAGCAGCTTTCGGGGACAGGGCCCATTCGAGCAGTACTTC
TRBV6-6	TRBJ1-1	.	TRBD1	CASSDRVNTEAFF	TGTGCCAGCAGTGACAGGGTGAACACTGAAGCTTTCTTT
TRBV19	TRBJ2-7	once	TRBD1	CASSISGTGSYEQYF	TGTGCCAGTAGCATCTCCGGGACAGGGTCCTACGAGCAGTACTTC
TRBV7-9	TRBJ2-1	.	.	CASNPRVRVSNEQFF	TGTGCCAGCAACCCTCGGGTACGAGTGTCCAATGAGCAGTTCTTC
TRBV9	TRBJ2-3	.	.	CASSVAARRGSTDTQYF	TGTGCCAGCAGCGTAGCCGCTCGTAGGGGTAGCACAGATACGCAGTATTTT
TRBV18	TRBJ1-1	.	TRBD1	CASSRRDRASFF	TGTGCCAGCTCACGCCGGGACAGGGCATCTTTCTTT
TRBV28	TRBJ2-6	.	.	CASRFTGANVLTF	TGTGCCAGCAGGTTTACTGGGGCCAACGTCCTGACTTTC